The TCR beta chain described here comes from a study of OX40 agonist ivuxolimab in advanced cancers. The assay was immunoSEQ multiplex PCR, and TCRdb's table has in-frame clones only and misses some. The profile shows 70,000 or so clones, about 94% of them singletons. Looked up from germline, CDR1 is MNHNS and CDR2 is SASEGT. The germline V and J ends were trimmed by 6 bases and 0 bases, with 12 bases remaining between them. CDR3 size: 15 residues. Autoimmune disease history or systemic immunosuppression excluded patients. Specimen: CD4+ or CD8+ T cells sorted from blood, collected in a trial of the OX40 agonist ivuxolimab. The J gene is TRBJ2-1, the V gene TRBV6-1; no reliable D call. This sequence was found in an adult with an advanced solid tumor such as melanoma, head and neck, liver or kidney cancer. CDR3 DNA sequence: TGTGCCAGCAGGATGGATGTAGGCTCCTACAATGAGCAGTTCTTC. This codes for CASRMDVGSYNEQFF.